This T cell receptor beta chain was sequenced for a study of blood T cell repertoires in COVID-19. CDR3 length equals 16 residues. Germline-derived CDR1 and CDR2 are LNHDA and SQIVND (reference sequence). Trimming took off 7 bases at V and 0 bases at J, with 18 bases between the two ends. Here immunoSEQ multiplex PCR was the method, and the copy in TCRdb shows in-frame clones only, minus some. The sample consists of 300,000 or so clones, about 88% of them appearing once. The study recruited people aged 18 to 89 years across under 25 US areas. The J gene is TRBJ1-2, the V gene TRBV19; D is perhaps TRBD1 (5 bases). This receptor was obtained from a woman in her 30s who had recovered from COVID-19. Source material: PBMCs or T cells enriched from blood (not recorded which). The CDR3 bases are TGTGCCAGTACCCTAGGGGCAGGTCCAGCTAACTATGGCTACACCTTC. As protein: CASTLGAGPANYGYTF.